This paragraph reports one T cell receptor (beta chain). Which antigen it targets is not known. No base quality information exists; no much larger clone differs at one position. The data were taken from a study of blood T cell repertoires in COVID-19 (TCRdb year 2020). General notes on the study: Samples covering the acute and convalescent phases of COVID-19 were provided by collaborators in the United States, Italy and Spain. The prospective study material was composed of cDNA or gDNA derived from T cells, B-cell-depleted T cells, or PBMCs. Deeply sampled blood TCRbeta repertoires from subjects exposed to, actively infected with, or recovered from COVID-19 were included in the dataset. The repertoires were made available in a free public database intended to serve as a resource for research on the immune response to SARS-CoV-2. Samples were obtained from the ongoing ImmuneRACE study (first 160 participants) and from about 1,300 subjects provided by 6 global collaborators. Sample metadata almost always included a de-identified subject ID, COVID-19 status, age in years and sex. HLA class I and class II types, where available, came from metadata supplied by the sample provider rather than from assay-based typing. Overall results and qualifications from the work: How much clinical and demographic metadata was included differed by source and by participant, and the metadata was provided uncurated.

A distance of 21 bases separates the germline ends of V and J, which lose 5 bases and 6 bases respectively. CDR3 length: 16 amino acids, cysteine to phenylalanine. The read is trimmed to its CDR3 DNA, 48 bases read in frame from base 1. For CDR1 and CDR2, the germline V gene lists MNHEY and SVGEGT. Each collaborating institution followed its own protocols to collect whole blood in K2EDTA tubes. For TCRbeta analysis, collaborators shipped samples as frozen whole blood, isolated PBMCs, or DNA extracted from either of those sample types. TCRbeta CDR3 regions were amplified from genomic DNA using the immunoSEQ Assay, a bias-controlled multiplex PCR. From the authors' description of their analysis: The number of nucleated cells in each sample was estimated from the amplification of reference gene primers within the assay. To quantify the absolute abundance of each unique TCRbeta CDR3 rearrangement, sequence reads were collapsed and filtered. For each sample, productive Simpson clonality was calculated as the square root of Simpson's diversity index across productive rearrangements. TCRdb holds this immuneACCESS table with in-frame rearrangements only. Some clones are missing; in checked studies, unresolved V genes explain under half, and the rest has no known cause. That table furnishes V, J and clone size, whereas the DNA furnished D and trimming. The sample table shows approximately 230,000 clones, and around 84% are seen once. The ten largest account for about 20% of the sample.

The source is a man younger than 45 with active or convalescent COVID-19. The rearranged chain carries TRBV6-2 or TRBV6-3 and TRBJ2-3, and TRBD2 may be the D gene, going by 6 matching bases. Specimen: peripheral blood. The CDR3 reads CASSGRDSLRRDTQYF. The base sequence is TGTGCCAGCAGTGGCCGGGACTCCTTACGACGGGATACGCAGTATTTT.